These T cell receptor beta chains were read from a single sample in a study of molecular identifiers for immune sequencing clone quantification. TCRdb independently ran MiXCR on the PCR reads; one entry per CDR3 protein. The table has about half a million distinct CDR3 sequences, 20% to 25% seen once. The sample consisted of naive CD8+ T cells from blood, with Jurkat cell RNA spiked in. The receptor source for this set is a human donor in good health. Some libraries in this study had Jurkat cell RNA spiked in. Each CDR3 is given with its conserved first and last residue. Fields, in order: V gene, clone size, J gene, CDR3 protein. Not every row has a clone size; where given, it reads once, few, many or a size class.

>TRBV20-1|.|TRBJ2-2
CSARDFQGAETGELFF
>TRBV6-6|many|TRBJ2-7
CASSYVAGVFEQYF
>TRBV20-1|many|TRBJ2-2
CSAMRTGELFF
>TRBV4-2|few|TRBJ2-4
CASSQGLAKAKNIQYF
>TRBV7-9|few|TRBJ1-1
CASSRFGGTEAFF
>TRBV19|many|TRBJ1-2
CASSIYQGDGYTF
>TRBV7-9|many|TRBJ2-2
CASSLSAGGNTGELFF
>TRBV15|.|TRBJ1-2
CATSRTRTGEIGYTF
>TRBV4-3|.|TRBJ2-1
CASSQDLWSSYNEQFF
>TRBV28|many|TRBJ2-2
CASSLNPDRGNTGELFF
>TRBV28|few|TRBJ2-3
CASTDRFGSTDTQYF
>TRBV12-3/TRBV12-4|few|TRBJ2-4
CASSQTSGGNKNIQYF
>TRBV4-3|many|TRBJ2-1
CASSQDEGRGRSQFF
>TRBV12-3/TRBV12-4|few|TRBJ1-5
CASTPGLPDQPQHF
>TRBV7-2|many|TRBJ2-5
CASSVGLAFFQETQYF
>TRBV20-1|few|TRBJ2-7
CSATGLYLEQYF
>TRBV4-1|.|TRBJ1-2
CASSQEGGPGYGCTF
>TRBV6-5|many|TRBJ2-1
CASSSPERLGEQFF
>TRBV2|.|TRBJ2-2
CASSGIETGHTGELFF
>TRBV19|few|TRBJ2-3
CASLGSDTQYF
>TRBV29-1|.|TRBJ2-4
CCVGASVQYF
>TRBV4-1|.|TRBJ1-2
CASSQERTGNYGYTF
>TRBV4-3|many|TRBJ1-2
CASSQYRDGNYGYTF
>TRBV3-1|many|TRBJ2-3
CASSHVHRGTDTQYF
>TRBV15|few|TRBJ2-1
CATSTGPQSTEQFF
>TRBV27|few|TRBJ2-7
CASSSGALEQYF
>TRBV7-9|many|TRBJ2-2
CASQTGGYTGELFF
>TRBV27|.|TRBJ2-2
CASSGLARVRTGELFF
>TRBV7-2|many|TRBJ1-3
CASSPVRSGNTIYF
>TRBV6-2/TRBV6-3|few|TRBJ2-3
CASSYLAELTDTQYF
>TRBV29-1|many|TRBJ2-3
CSVIRGDDTQYF
>TRBV15|.|TRBJ1-2
CATSRDRGTGRGYTF
>TRBV6-2/TRBV6-3|many|TRBJ2-3
CASSYISTDTQYF
>TRBV20-1|.|TRBJ2-3
CSARDSPRLAASTDTQYF
>TRBV4-3|many|TRBJ2-3
CASSQDMDRATDTQYF
>TRBV27|.|TRBJ2-1
CASSPGLAIHEQFF
>TRBV6-2/TRBV6-3|many|TRBJ1-1
CASSYPPGTGNTEAFF
>TRBV19|.|TRBJ1-3
CASSGDRGSGNTIYF
>TRBV5-1|.|TRBJ2-6
CAGSPHSGQAVSGANVLTF
>TRBV6-5|few|TRBJ2-1
CASSSSLAGAPNEQFF
>TRBV7-9|few|TRBJ2-7
CASSLATASEYYEQYF
>TRBV4-3|few|TRBJ2-7
CASSQEKGDEQYF
>TRBV6-2/TRBV6-3|few|TRBJ2-1
CASSYFRQGVNNEQFF
>TRBV7-6|.|TRBJ2-6
CASSGPGTGGGGANVLTF
>TRBV2|.|TRBJ1-4
CASSESGTAGGTNEKLFF
>TRBV7-9|many|TRBJ1-5
CASSLAGDPYSNQPQHF
>TRBV11-3|few|TRBJ2-5
CASSVRGQETQYF
>TRBV13|many|TRBJ2-5
CASSLKDRGYQETQYF
>TRBV24-1|many|TRBJ2-2
CATSGRAIGTGELFF
>TRBV29-1|many|TRBJ2-5
CSVPTDWGQETQYF